Below, 2 T cell receptor beta chains from the same sample are listed, as sequenced in a study of cytomegalovirus exposure and HLA in healthy donors. The method was immunoSEQ multiplex PCR; TCRdb's version includes in-frame clones alone and lacks a portion of them. Altogether 280,000 or so clones are present, roughly 90% being singletons, with the ten largest covering over 0.85%. The sample was PBMCs. All receptors come from a woman between 18 and 29 years old in good health and CMV-seronegative.

The chain has TRBV6-1 and TRBJ2-7; D may be TRBD1 (5 bases). The germline gives CDR1 MNHNS, CDR2 SASEGT. V was trimmed by 5 bases and J by 5 bases, leaving 16 bases between them. The CDR3 spans 14 residues. The CDR3 region has the DNA TGTGCCAGCAGTTTTACAGACTGGGGCGACGAGCAGTACTTC. This gives the protein CASSFTDWGDEQYF.

The chain employs TRBV7-2 and TRBJ2-6, with a possible D match to TRBD1 (6 bases). Trimming took 0 bases from V and 4 from J, leaving 19 bases between them. This CDR3 contains 19 residues. Looked up from germline, CDR1 is SGHTA and CDR2 is FQGNSA. The CDR3 region is CASSLASSGQGSGANVLTF. For the CDR3, the DNA is TGTGCCAGCAGCTTAGCGAGTTCGGGTCAGGGGTCGGGGGCCAACGTCCTGACTTTC.